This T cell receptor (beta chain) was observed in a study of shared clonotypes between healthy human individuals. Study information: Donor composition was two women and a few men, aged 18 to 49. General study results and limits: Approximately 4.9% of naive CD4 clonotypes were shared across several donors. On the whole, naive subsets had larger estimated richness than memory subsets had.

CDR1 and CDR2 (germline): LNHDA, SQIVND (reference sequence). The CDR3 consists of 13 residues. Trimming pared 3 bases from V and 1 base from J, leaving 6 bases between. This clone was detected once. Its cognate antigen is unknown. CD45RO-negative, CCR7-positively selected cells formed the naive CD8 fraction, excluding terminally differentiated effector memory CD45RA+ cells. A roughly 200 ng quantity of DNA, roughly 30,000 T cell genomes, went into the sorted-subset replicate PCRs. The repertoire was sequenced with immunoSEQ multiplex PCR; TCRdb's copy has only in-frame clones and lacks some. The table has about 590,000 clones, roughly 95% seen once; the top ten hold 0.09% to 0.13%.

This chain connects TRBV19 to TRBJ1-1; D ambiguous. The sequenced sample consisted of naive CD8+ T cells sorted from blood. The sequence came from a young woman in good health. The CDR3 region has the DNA TGTGCCAGTAGTATTTACGCGAACACTGAAGCTTTCTTT. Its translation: CASSIYANTEAFF.